This T cell receptor beta chain stems from a study of shared clonotypes between healthy human individuals (dated by TCRdb to 2020 to 2022). About the full investigation: Three men and a couple of women, aged 18 to 49 years, made up the cohort. For each donor, CD4 naive and CD4 memory were each given three plates, CD8 naive was given two plates, and CD8 memory was given one plate. The study deeply sequenced blood TCR repertoires of five healthy adults to estimate repertoire size and the extent of clonotype sharing between individuals. Libraries were prepared and TCR repertoires were sequenced by different laboratories using diverse techniques, in order to increase sequencing depth and limit assay-specific biases. Each donor's leukapheresis produced roughly between roughly 0.85 and 10 billion PBMCs.

Using the deep immunoSEQ assay, multiplex PCR amplified TCR CDR3 regions from genomic DNA. Extracted genomic DNA from each cell subset was spread evenly across all wells of several immunoSEQ 96-well plates, with each plate serving as a replicate. Each replicate PCR for sorted subsets received about 200 ng genomic DNA, equal to tens of thousands of T cell genomes. Purified libraries were measured with a Qubit 3.0 fluorometer, size-checked on a Bioanalyzer 2100, and measured again with the KAPA Library Quantification kit. Every immunoSEQ 96-well plate was sequenced on a dedicated single-read 150-cycle Illumina NextSeq 550 flow cell. In the paper's pipeline: Because the immunoSEQ output included only junctional sequences and no quality scores, the filtering could not be the same as the filtering used for full-length reads. To assign V/J genes and CDR3, sequences were annotated using PyIR, a Python wrapper for IgBLAST v1.9, with IMGT germline references. Reads with weak V/J assignments (E-value above 1e-6), missing CDR3, stop codons, out-of-frame junctions, or ambiguous translated residues were removed. V3J clonotypes were defined as sequences sharing the same inferred V gene, J gene, and CDR3 amino acid sequence. Percentage overlap between repertoires was computed as shared unique clonotypes divided by the size of the smaller repertoire. Repertoire richness was assessed with RTK rarefaction, the Chao1 estimator, and Recon v2.1 estimates of unobserved clonotypes. OLGA was used to compute generation probabilities for all TCRbeta clonotypes that the gDNA method yielded from a few donors. Not all clones reach the TCRdb copy of this immuneACCESS table, which keeps in-frame sequences only. Checked studies attribute under half of the gap to unresolved V genes and leave the rest unexplained. The DNA gave D and trimming, while V, J and clone size come from that table. Present in this sample are about 600,000 clones, approximately 97% of which were seen just once. The ten largest clones represent 0.045% to 0.07% of the sample.

Broad study findings and their caveats: Clonotypes shared by all four sorted-subset donors showed higher generation probabilities than non-shared clonotypes. Sharing across a handful of donors was observed for about 5% of naive CD4, over 3% of naive CD8, roughly 2.4% of memory CD4, and over 0.3% of memory CD8 clonotypes. Sampling was restricted to blood, and TCR repertoires in tissues likely differ from the TCR repertoires found in blood. Based on pairwise subsampling, the degree of clonotype sharing among donors was expected to be affected by sequencing depth. The genetic and exposure-history diversity represented was limited by the small number of donors. Larger estimated clonotype richness was generally found for naive subsets than for memory subsets. Incomplete sequencing was indicated by rarefaction of sorted-subset datasets, despite the large sequencing depth.

To note about this clone: Its antigen has not been determined. No much larger clone exists at a distance of one base, and base qualities are not known.

Donors were healthy HIV-negative adults with no recently reported acute infections or vaccinations. Every donor was a Caucasian adult living in Nashville, Tennessee, USA. CD4+ T cells were enriched by magnetic negative selection, after which naive cells were positively selected on CD45RA and the negative fraction was taken as the memory subset. Blood was obtained by leukapheresis, after which PBMCs were separated by Ficoll-Histopaque density gradient centrifugation and cryopreserved in liquid nitrogen vapor phase. Analytical flow cytometry was used to check the purity and quantity of each magnetically sorted T cell population. Each sorted fraction had its genomic DNA isolated and then quantified by UV absorbance on a Nanodrop 2000c. Sequenced: naive CD4+ T cells sorted from blood. The sample's cell subset or site label, decoded: CD45RA+ positively selected. This receptor was taken from a woman aged 25 to 39 in good health.

The CDR3 here reads CASSPRQLLVDEQFF. The nucleotide sequence is TGTGCCAGCAGCCCCCGACAGTTACTGGTAGATGAGCAGTTCTTC. The chain is encoded by TRBV7-2 joined to TRBJ2-1; TRBD1 might be the D gene, on 5 matching bases. Based on the germline V gene, the CDR1 and CDR2 sequences are SGHTA and FQGNSA. The CDR3 numbers 15 residues from cysteine through phenylalanine. Only the CDR3 portion is preserved as DNA: 45 bases, with reading frame beginning at the first base. The trim is 5 bases for V and 8 bases for J, with a gap of 19 bases between the germline ends.